The source of this T cell receptor beta chain is a study of blood T cell repertoires in COVID-19. Germline CDR1 reads MDHEN; CDR2 reads SYDVKM. V was trimmed by 6 bases and J by 2 bases, leaving 15 bases between them. This CDR3 spans 15 amino acids. Assay: immunoSEQ multiplex PCR; the TCRdb copy retains only in-frame clones and omits some. The repertoire consists of 150,000 to 200,000 clones, with roughly 88% occurring once and the leading ten covering around 5%. Sequences were obtained from PBMCs or T cells enriched from blood (not recorded which). The clonotype was recovered from a man aged 70 or older who had been exposed to COVID-19. The chain is built from TRBV28 and TRBJ2-3; D gene ambiguous. As DNA, the CDR3 is TGTGCCAGCAGATCAGGCCGAGATATCACAGATACGCAGTATTTT. Translation gives CASRSGRDITDTQYF.